Below, 20 T cell receptor beta chains from the same sample are listed, as sequenced in a study of T cells in Graves' hyperthyroidism and ophthalmopathy. The source material, RNA transcripts, was used to amplify TCR beta CDR3 regions. HTBI primers were used for first-round RT-PCR of the TCR CDR3. TCRdb independently ran MiXCR on the multiplex PCR reads; one entry per CDR3 protein. In the table there are about 360,000 distinct CDR3 sequences, more than 15% of which are singletons. Sequencing was carried out using blood. The source is a woman aged 18 to 35 with Graves' hyperthyroidism that later progressed to Graves' ophthalmopathy.

This clonotype was counted at least ten times. The chain employs TRBV27 and TRBJ2-7, with TRBD2 identical over 13 bases. CDR3 length equals 19 residues. Germline V gene data show CDR1 as MNHEY and CDR2 as SMNVEV (reference sequence). The junction had 19 bases not matched to a gene; V was cut back by 9 bases and J by 2 bases. The CDR3: CASGGTGTSGTEKPYEQYF. The CDR3 DNA is TGTGCCAGTGGTGGGACCGGGACTAGCGGGACGGAGAAACCCTACGAGCAGTACTTC.

This clonotype was seen a handful of times. The J gene is TRBJ2-1, the V gene TRBV4-1; perhaps TRBD1 as D (5 bases). V was pared by 3 bases and J by 6 bases, with 15 bases between. CDR3 length: 15 amino acids. The germline V gene encodes CDR1 MGHRA and CDR2 YSYEKL. In DNA form, the CDR3 reads TGCGCCAGCAGCCAGGGAACAGGACGGGTCAATGAGCAGTTCTTC. This sequence encodes CASSQGTGRVNEQFF.

The sample holds a few counts of this clonotype. V gene TRBV5-6 combines with J gene TRBJ1-5; TRBD1 might be the D (5 bases). From germline, CDR1 is SGHDT and CDR2 YYEEEE. The CDR3 consists of 13 residues. Trimming stripped 4 bases from V and 10 bases from J, with 15 bases between. The CDR3 sequence is CASSPQGTGPQHF. In DNA form, the CDR3 reads TGTGCCAGCAGCCCCCAGGGCACGGGACCCCAGCATTTT.

This chain links TRBV3-1 with TRBJ2-2; TRBD2 is a possible D gene (6 bases). Germline lookup yields CDR1 LGHDT and CDR2 YNNKEL (reference sequence). V was pared by 4 bases and J by 2 bases, with 17 bases between. The CDR3 sequence is 17 residues long. In DNA form, the CDR3 reads TGTGCCAGCAGCCCGGACCGCGGGGCGGCTAACACCGGGGAGCTGTTTTTT. Protein product: CASSPDRGAANTGELFF.

The chain employs TRBV28 and TRBJ2-3; 13 bases match TRBD2. Losses at the gene ends were 7 bases for V and 0 bases for J; bases not matched to a gene: 7. The CDR3 is 17 residues long. From germline, CDR1 is MDHEN and CDR2 SYDVKM. The CDR3 DNA reads as TGTGCCAGCAAACTACTAGCGGGAGGGCTTAGCACAGATACGCAGTATTTT. Protein sequence: CASKLLAGGLSTDTQYF.

There are many counts of this clonotype. The chain uses TRBV28 and TRBJ1-2; 9 nucleotides line up with TRBD1. J was trimmed by 4 bases and V by 4 bases; bases with no gene match: 4. Germline CDR1 is MDHEN and CDR2 is SYDVKM. CDR3 size: 14 residues. This CDR3 is CASSSDRGAYGYTF. CDR3 nucleotides: TGTGCCAGCAGTTCCGACAGGGGGGCCTATGGCTACACCTTC.

The chain combines TRBV15 with TRBJ2-7; TRBD1 might be the D (6 bases). The germline CDR1 and CDR2 sequences are LNHNV and YYDKDF (reference sequence). The CDR3 consists of 16 residues. V dropped 8 bases and J dropped 0 bases, with 20 bases sitting between them. The CDR3, as DNA: TGTGCCACCTCGGTTCAACAGGGTCATTCCTCCTACGAGCAGTACTTC. Its translation is CATSVQQGHSSYEQYF.

The table lists this clonotype with many counts. The V and J genes are TRBV12-3 or TRBV12-4 and TRBJ1-5, with TRBD1 identical over 7 bases. V was pared by 5 bases and J by 6 bases, with 7 bases of the junction left unmatched. The length of the CDR3 is 14 residues. The CDR3 loop reads CASSPSRGSQPQHF. The CDR3 nucleotides read TGTGCCAGCAGTCCGAGCAGGGGGTCTCAGCCCCAGCATTTT.

This clonotype has at least ten counts. The chain uses TRBV2 and TRBJ1-2; tentatively, D is TRBD1 (5 bases). This CDR3 contains 14 residues. The germline V gene has CDR1 SNHLY and CDR2 FYNNEI. The V and J ends lost 6 bases and 6 bases respectively, with 17 bases between them. The CDR3 region has the DNA TGTGCCAGCAGGCCGGGAGGGGATTCCAATGGCTACACCTTC. It specifies CASRPGGDSNGYTF.

About this clonotype itself: This may stem from a read error, because a much larger clone lies one nucleotide away. The chain links TRBV2 to TRBJ2-5; 12 bases agree with TRBD2. TRBJ2-1 explains the end of the DNA better; the J call may be wrong. Germline V CDR1 and CDR2: SNHLY, FYNNEI. The CDR3 runs to 14 residues. The CDR3 sequence: CASSASGREETQFF. CDR3 DNA: TGTGCCAGCAGTGCTAGCGGGAGGGAAGAGACCCAGTTCTTC.

The sample holds many counts of this clonotype. This chain connects TRBV6-1 to TRBJ2-5; 7 nucleotides align to TRBD2. Germline V gene lookup returns CDR1 MNHNS and CDR2 SASEGT. V lost 8 bases, J lost 5 bases, and 5 bases stayed unmatched. The CDR3 sequence is 12 residues long. The CDR3 sequence: CASGRAEETQYF. Here the CDR3 DNA reads TGTGCCAGCGGGAGGGCTGAGGAGACCCAGTACTTC.

There are many counts of this clonotype. The V and J genes are TRBV5-1 and TRBJ2-1, with no clear D. The V and J ends lost 4 bases and 10 bases respectively, with 15 bases between them. Per the germline V gene, CDR1 is SGHRS and CDR2 is YFSETQ. The CDR3 loop spans 13 amino acids. The CDR3 bases are TGCGCCAGCAGCGATTGGGCAGAGGAGGAGCAGTTCTTC. Amino acids: CASSDWAEEEQFF.

This clonotype was recorded at least ten times. The genes are TRBV7-8 and TRBJ2-7; weak D call: TRBD1 (5 bases). Deletions cut 4 bases from V and 2 bases from J, with 6 bases between. The CDR3 totals 12 residues. From germline, CDR1 is SGHVS and CDR2 FQNEAQ. The CDR3 nucleotides are TGTGCCAGCAGCTCGACAGCCTACGAGCAGTACTTC. It translates to CASSSTAYEQYF. Supplemented by reference TRBV7-8 and TRBJ2-7, the full variable domain reads GAGVSQSPRYKVAKRGQDVALRCDPISGHVSLFWYQQALGQGPEFLTYFQNEAQLDKSGLPSDRFFAERPEGSVSTLKIQRTQQEDSAVYLCASSSTAYEQYFGPGTRLTVT.

This clonotype was detected ten times or more. The genes are TRBV30 and TRBJ2-7; 7 positions match TRBD1. This CDR3 has 14 amino acids. V trimming: 4 bases; J trimming: 3 bases; junction bases outside the gene matches: 9. From germline, CDR1 is GTSNPN and CDR2 SVGIG (reference sequence). The CDR3 DNA sequence: TGTGCCTGGACCCCTTGGGACAGCTTCTACGAGCAGTACTTC. This translates into CAWTPWDSFYEQYF.

This clonotype was recorded at least ten times. The CDR3 coding sequence is TGTGCCAGTAAGCATAGTTACGTCGTGGGTATGGATACGCAGTATTTT. The encoded protein is CASKHSYVVGMDTQYF. The chain employs TRBV2 and TRBJ2-3; D not resolved. Germline values: CDR1 SNHLY, CDR2 FYNNEI. Trimming pared 9 bases from V and 6 bases from J, leaving 25 bases between. The CDR3 runs to 16 residues.

V gene TRBV7-6 combines with J gene TRBJ2-7; D is uncertain. With the DNA end fitting TRBJ2-1 better, the J assignment may be wrong. The CDR3 consists of 14 residues. In germline, CDR1 is SGHVS, CDR2 FNYEAQ. This chain's CDR3 is CASSLAAGSYEQFF. In DNA, the CDR3 is TGTGCCAGCAGCTTAGCGGCTGGTTCCTACGAGCAGTTCTTC.

This clonotype was seen repeatedly, ten times or more. The chain is built from TRBV7-9 and TRBJ2-1; D might be TRBD2 (5 bases). Germline V gene sequence: CDR1 SEHNR, CDR2 FQNEAQ (reference sequence). This CDR3 region has 17 residues. Trimming took 1 base from V and 3 from J, leaving 16 bases between them. The DNA of the CDR3 is TGTGCCAGCAGCTTAGGACGCGGGCTAAAGGGCTACAATGAGCAGTTCTTC. It yields the protein CASSLGRGLKGYNEQFF.

Written as DNA, the CDR3 is TGTGCCAGCAGCAATTGGGACACCCTAGCCAAAAACATTCAGTACTTC. Translating gives CASSNWDTLAKNIQYF. This chain connects TRBV5-8 to TRBJ2-4; D is possibly TRBD1 (6 bases). From germline, CDR1 is SGHTS and CDR2 YDEGEE. The CDR3 has 16 residues. V gave up 4 bases and J gave up 0 bases, with 14 bases separating them.

This clonotype was seen many times. The chain carries TRBV27 and TRBJ1-1, with D tentatively TRBD1 (6 bases). Germline assignment: CDR1 MNHEY and CDR2 SMNVEV (reference sequence). The CDR3 runs to 17 residues. The V end was cut by 2 bases, the J end by 1 base, with 17 bases between. CDR3 loop: CASSLISAGDANTEAFF. DNA of the CDR3: TGTGCCAGCAGTTTAATATCGGCAGGGGACGCGAACACTGAAGCTTTCTTT.

This clonotype was counted many times. The chain uses TRBV28 and TRBJ1-6, with a tentative D call TRBD1 (6 bases). The V and J ends lost 2 bases and 6 bases respectively, with 26 bases between them. There are 20 residues in the CDR3. Looked up from germline, CDR1 is MDHEN and CDR2 is SYDVKM. The CDR3 coding sequence is TGTGCCAGCAGTTTAGTGTTTCAGGGGCGCGCCTCACTTTCTAATTCACCCCTCCACTTT. This codes for CASSLVFQGRASLSNSPLHF.